This T cell receptor beta chain was obtained from a study of blood T cell repertoires in COVID-19. Study-wide context: The United States, Italy and Spain provided the acute and convalescent COVID-19 samples. T cells, B-cell-depleted T cells, or PBMCs provided the cDNA or gDNA that served as material.

V shed 5 bases and J shed 6 bases, with 16 bases lying between them. The CDR3 spans 15 residues. Germline lookup yields CDR1 LNHDA and CDR2 SQIVND (reference sequence). Sequencing was performed with immunoSEQ multiplex PCR; in TCRdb, only in-frame clones are kept and a portion is missing. The sample consists of around 76,000 clones, about 93% of them appearing once. The receptor was derived from a human donor in a cohort sampled during active COVID-19. Sequencing was performed on peripheral blood. This rearrangement joins TRBV19 to TRBJ1-4, with D unresolved. This CDR3 is CASSAQGGIDEKLFF. The DNA for the CDR3 is TGTGCCAGTAGTGCCCAAGGAGGGATAGATGAAAAACTGTTTTTT.